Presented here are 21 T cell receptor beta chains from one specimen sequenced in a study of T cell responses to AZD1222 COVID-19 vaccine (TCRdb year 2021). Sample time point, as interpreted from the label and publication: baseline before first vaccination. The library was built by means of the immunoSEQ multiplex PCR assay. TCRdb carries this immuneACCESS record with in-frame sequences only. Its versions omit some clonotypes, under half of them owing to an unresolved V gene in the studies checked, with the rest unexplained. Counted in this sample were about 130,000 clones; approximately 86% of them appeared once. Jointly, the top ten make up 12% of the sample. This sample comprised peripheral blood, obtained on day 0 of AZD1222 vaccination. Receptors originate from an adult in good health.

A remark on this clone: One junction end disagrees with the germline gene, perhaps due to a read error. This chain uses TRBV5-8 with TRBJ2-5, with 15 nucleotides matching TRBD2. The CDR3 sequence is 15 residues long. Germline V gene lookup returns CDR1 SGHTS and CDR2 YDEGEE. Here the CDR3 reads CASRLGLAGGETQYF. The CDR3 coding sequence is TGTGCCAGCAGATTGGGACTAGCGGGGGGAGAGACCCAGTACTTC.

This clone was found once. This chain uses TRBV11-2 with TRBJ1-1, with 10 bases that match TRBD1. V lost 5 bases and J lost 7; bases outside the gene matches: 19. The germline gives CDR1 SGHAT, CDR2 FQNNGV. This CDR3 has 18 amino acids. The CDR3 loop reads CASSHRVPGQGKSNEAFF. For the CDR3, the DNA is TGTGCCAGCAGCCATAGAGTGCCGGGACAGGGGAAGTCAAATGAAGCTTTCTTT. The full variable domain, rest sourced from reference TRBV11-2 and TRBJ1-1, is EAGVAQSPRYKIIEKRQSVAFWCNPISGHATLYWYQQILGQGPKLLIQFQNNGVVDDSQLPKDRFSAERLKGVDSTLKIQPAKLEDSAVYLCASSHRVPGQGKSNEAFFGQGTRLTVV.

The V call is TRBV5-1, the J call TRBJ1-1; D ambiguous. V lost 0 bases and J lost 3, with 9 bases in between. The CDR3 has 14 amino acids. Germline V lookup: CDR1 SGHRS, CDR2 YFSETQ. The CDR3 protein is CASSLVGGHTEAFF. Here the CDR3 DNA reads TGCGCCAGCAGCTTGGTAGGCGGACACACTGAAGCTTTCTTT.

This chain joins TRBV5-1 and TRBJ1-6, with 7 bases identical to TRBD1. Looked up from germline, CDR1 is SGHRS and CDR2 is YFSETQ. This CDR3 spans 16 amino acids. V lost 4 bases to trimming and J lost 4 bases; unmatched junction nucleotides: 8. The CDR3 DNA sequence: TGCGCCAGCAGCATCCGACAGGGCCCGTATAATTCACCCCTCCACTTT. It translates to CASSIRQGPYNSPLHF.

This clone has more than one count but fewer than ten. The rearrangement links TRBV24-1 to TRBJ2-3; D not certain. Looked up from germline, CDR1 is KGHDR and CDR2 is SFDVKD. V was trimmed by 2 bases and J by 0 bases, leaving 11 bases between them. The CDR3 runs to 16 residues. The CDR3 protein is CATSDSRRISTDTQYF. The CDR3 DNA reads TGTGCCACCAGTGATTCTCGACGGATTAGCACAGATACGCAGTATTTT.

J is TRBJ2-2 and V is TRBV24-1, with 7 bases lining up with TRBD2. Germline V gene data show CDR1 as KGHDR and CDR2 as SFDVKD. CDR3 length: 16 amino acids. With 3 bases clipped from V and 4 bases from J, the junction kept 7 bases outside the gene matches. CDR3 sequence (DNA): TGTGCCACCAGTGATCCCAACCCTAGCGGCACCGGGGAGCTGTTTTTT. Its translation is CATSDPNPSGTGELFF.

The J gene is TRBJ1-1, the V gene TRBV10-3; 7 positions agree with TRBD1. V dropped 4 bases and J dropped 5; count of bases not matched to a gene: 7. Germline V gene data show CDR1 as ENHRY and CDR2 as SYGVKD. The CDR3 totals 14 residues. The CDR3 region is CAISVQQGDTEAFF. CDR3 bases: TGTGCCATCAGTGTTCAGCAGGGGGATACTGAAGCTTTCTTT.

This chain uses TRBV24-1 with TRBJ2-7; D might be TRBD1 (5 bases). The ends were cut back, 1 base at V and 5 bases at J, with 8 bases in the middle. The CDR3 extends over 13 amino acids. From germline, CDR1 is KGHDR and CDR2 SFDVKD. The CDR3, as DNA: TGTGCCACCAGTGATTTAAGGACAAACGAGCAGTACTTC. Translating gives CATSDLRTNEQYF.

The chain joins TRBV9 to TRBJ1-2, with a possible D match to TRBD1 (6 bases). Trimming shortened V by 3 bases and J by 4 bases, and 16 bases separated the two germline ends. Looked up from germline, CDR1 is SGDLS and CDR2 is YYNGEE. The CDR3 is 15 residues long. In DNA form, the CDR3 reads TGTGCCAGCAGCGCCAATAAGGGCAGGGGCTATGGCTACACCTTC. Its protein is CASSANKGRGYGYTF.

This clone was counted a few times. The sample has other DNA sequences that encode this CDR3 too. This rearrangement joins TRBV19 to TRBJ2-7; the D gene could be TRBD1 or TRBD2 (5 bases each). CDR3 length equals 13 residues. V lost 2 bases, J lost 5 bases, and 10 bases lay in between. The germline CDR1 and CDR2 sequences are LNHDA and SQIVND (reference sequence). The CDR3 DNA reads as TGTGCCAGTAGTATACGGGGCGGACACGAGCAGTACTTC. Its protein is CASSIRGGHEQYF.

The CDR3 DNA is TGCGCCAGCAGTCAGACAGGGAGGGATTCGGGAAACACTGAAGCTTTCTTT. Residues: CASSQTGRDSGNTEAFF. V is TRBV23-1 and J is TRBJ1-1; 7 bases are a match to TRBD1. TRBV23-1 is designated an ORF whose function remains uncertain. This CDR3 has 17 amino acids. V lost 3 bases to trimming and J lost 2 bases; unmatched junction nucleotides: 12.

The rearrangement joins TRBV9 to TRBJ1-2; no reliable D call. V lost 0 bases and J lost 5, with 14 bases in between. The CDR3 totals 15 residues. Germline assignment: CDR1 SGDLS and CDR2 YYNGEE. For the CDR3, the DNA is TGTGCCAGCAGCGTAGGCCTGGCGGGAGTTTATGGCTACACCTTC. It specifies CASSVGLAGVYGYTF. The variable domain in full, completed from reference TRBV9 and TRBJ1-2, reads DSGVTQTPKHLITATGQRVTLRCSPRSGDLSVYWYQQSLDQGLQFLIQYYNGEERAKGNILERFSAQQFPDLHSELNLSSLELGDSALYFCASSVGLAGVYGYTFGSGTRLTVV.

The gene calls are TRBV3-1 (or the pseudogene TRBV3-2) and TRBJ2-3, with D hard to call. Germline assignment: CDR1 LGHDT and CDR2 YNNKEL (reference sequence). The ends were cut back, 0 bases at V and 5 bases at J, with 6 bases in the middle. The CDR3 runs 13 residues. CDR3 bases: TGTGCCAGCAGCCAAGAGACGGTAGATACGCAGTATTTT. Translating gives CASSQETVDTQYF.

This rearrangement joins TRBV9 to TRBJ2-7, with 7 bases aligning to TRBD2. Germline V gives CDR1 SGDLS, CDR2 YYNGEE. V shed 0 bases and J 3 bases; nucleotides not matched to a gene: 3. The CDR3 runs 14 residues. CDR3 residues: CASSVGEGIYEQYF. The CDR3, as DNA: TGTGCCAGCAGCGTAGGGGAGGGTATCTACGAGCAGTACTTC. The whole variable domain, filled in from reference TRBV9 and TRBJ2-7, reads DSGVTQTPKHLITATGQRVTLRCSPRSGDLSVYWYQQSLDQGLQFLIQYYNGEERAKGNILERFSAQQFPDLHSELNLSSLELGDSALYFCASSVGEGIYEQYFGPGTRLTVT.

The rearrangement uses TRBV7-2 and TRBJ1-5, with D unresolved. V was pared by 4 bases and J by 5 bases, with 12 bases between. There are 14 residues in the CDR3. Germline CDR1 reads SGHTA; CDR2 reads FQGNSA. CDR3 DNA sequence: TGTGCCAGCAGCTCGCTTTTTGGGGATCAGCCCCAGCATTTT. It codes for CASSSLFGDQPQHF.

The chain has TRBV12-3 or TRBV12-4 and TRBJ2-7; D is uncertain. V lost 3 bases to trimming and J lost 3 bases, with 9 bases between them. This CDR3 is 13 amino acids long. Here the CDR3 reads CASSFGQFYEQYF. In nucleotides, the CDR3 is TGTGCCAGCAGTTTCGGGCAGTTCTACGAGCAGTACTTC.

The CDR3 DNA reads as TGTGCCAGCAGCTTATTTACAGCTGGCTACACCTTC. This sequence encodes CASSLFTAGYTF. This chain uses TRBV7-9 with TRBJ1-2; the D is unclear. Trimming cost V 2 bases and J 7 bases, with 8 bases left between them. The CDR3 length is 12 residues. In germline, CDR1 is SEHNR, CDR2 FQNEAQ (reference sequence).

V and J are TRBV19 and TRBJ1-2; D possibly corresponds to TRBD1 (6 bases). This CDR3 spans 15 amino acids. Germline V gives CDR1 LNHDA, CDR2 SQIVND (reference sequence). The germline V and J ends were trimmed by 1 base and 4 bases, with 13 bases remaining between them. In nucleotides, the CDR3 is TGTGCCAGTAGTATAGTTGGACAGATAGTCTATGGCTACACCTTC. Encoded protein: CASSIVGQIVYGYTF.

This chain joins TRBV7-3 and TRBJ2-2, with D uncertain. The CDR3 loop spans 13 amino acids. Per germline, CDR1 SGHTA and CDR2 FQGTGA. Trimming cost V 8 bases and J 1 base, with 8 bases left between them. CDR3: CASGYGNTGELFF. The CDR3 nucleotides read TGTGCCAGCGGGTACGGGAACACCGGGGAGCTGTTTTTT.

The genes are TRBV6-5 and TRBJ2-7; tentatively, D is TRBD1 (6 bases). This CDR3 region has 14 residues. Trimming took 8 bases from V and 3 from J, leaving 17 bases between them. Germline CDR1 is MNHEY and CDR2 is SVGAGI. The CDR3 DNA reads TGTGCCAGCGCGAAAACAGGGTTTGGCTACGAGCAGTACTTC. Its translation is CASAKTGFGYEQYF.

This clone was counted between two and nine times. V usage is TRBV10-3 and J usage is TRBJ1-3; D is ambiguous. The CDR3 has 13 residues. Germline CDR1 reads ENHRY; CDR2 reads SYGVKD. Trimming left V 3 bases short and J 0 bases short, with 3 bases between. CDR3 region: CAISDASGNTIYF. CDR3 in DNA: TGTGCCATCAGTGACGCCTCTGGAAACACCATATATTTT.